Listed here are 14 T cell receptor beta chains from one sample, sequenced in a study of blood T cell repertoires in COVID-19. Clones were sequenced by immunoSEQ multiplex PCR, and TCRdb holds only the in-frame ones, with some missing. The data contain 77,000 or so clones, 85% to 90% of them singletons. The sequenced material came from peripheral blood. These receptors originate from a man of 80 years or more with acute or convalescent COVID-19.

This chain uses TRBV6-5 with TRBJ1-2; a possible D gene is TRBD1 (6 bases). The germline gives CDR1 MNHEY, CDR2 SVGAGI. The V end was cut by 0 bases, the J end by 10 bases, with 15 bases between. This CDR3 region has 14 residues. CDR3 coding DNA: TGTGCCAGCAGTTACTCGATAGAGGGGGATCTCTACACCTTC. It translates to CASSYSIEGDLYTF.

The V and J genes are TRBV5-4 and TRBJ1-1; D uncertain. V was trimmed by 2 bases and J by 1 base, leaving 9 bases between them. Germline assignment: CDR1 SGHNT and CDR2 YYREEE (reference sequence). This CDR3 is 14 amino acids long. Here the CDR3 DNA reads TGTGCCAGCAGCTTACCACTCGGGAACACTGAAGCTTTCTTT. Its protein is CASSLPLGNTEAFF. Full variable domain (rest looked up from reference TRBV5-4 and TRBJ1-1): ETGVTQSPTHLIKTRGQQVTLRCSSQSGHNTVSWYQQALGQGPQFIFQYYREEENGRGNFPPRFSGLQFPNYSSELNVNALELDDSALYLCASSLPLGNTEAFFGQGTRLTVV.

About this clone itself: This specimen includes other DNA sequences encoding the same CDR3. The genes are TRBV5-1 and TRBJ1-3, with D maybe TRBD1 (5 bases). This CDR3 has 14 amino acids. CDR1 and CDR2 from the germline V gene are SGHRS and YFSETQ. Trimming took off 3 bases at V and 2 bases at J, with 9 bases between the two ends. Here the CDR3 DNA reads TGCGCCAGCAGCTCCGGACAACCTGGAAACACCATATATTTT. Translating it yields CASSSGQPGNTIYF.

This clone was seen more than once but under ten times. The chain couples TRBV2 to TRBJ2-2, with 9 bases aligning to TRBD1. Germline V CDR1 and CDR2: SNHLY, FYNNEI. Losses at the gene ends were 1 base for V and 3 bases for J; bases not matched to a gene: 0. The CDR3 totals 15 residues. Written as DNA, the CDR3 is TGTGCCAGCAGTGAAGGGGACAGGGACACCGGGGAGCTGTTTTTT. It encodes CASSEGDRDTGELFF. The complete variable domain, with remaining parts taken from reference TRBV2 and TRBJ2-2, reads EPEVTQTPSHQVTQMGQEVILRCVPISNHLYFYWYRQILGQKVEFLVSFYNNEISEKSEIFDDQFSVERPDGSNFTLKIRSTKLEDSAMYFCASSEGDRDTGELFFGEGSRLTVL.

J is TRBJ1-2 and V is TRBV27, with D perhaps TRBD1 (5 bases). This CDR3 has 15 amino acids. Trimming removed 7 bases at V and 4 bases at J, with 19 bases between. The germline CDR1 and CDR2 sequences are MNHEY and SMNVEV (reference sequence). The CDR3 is CASTPTAGPIYGYTF. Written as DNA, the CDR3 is TGTGCCAGCACCCCAACAGCGGGGCCAATCTATGGCTACACCTTC.

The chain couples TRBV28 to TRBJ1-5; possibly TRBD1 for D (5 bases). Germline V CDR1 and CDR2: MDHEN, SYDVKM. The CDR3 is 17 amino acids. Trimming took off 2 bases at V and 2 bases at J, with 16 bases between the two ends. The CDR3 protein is CASSLAWKGRGNQPQHF. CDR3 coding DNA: TGTGCCAGCAGTTTAGCTTGGAAGGGGCGAGGCAATCAGCCCCAGCATTTT.

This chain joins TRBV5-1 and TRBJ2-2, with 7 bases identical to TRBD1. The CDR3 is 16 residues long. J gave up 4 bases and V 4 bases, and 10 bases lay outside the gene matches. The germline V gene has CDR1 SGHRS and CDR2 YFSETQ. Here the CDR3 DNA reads TGCGCCAGCAGCCCTAGGGGGCCCGTGACCACCGGGGAGCTGTTTTTT. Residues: CASSPRGPVTTGELFF.

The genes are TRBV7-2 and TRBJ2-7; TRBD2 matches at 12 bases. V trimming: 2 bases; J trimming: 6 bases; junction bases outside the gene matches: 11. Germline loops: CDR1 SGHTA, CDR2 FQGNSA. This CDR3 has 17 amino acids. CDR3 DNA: TGTGCCAGCAGCTTATACCAGGCCTTGACTAGCGGGAGCGAGCAGTACTTC. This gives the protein CASSLYQALTSGSEQYF.

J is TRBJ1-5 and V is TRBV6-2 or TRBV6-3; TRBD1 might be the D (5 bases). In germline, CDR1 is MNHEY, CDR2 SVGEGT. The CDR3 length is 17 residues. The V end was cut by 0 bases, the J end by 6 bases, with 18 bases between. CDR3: CASSYSIGGQGGQPQHF. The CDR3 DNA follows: TGTGCCAGCAGTTACTCGATCGGTGGGCAGGGAGGTCAGCCCCAGCATTTT.

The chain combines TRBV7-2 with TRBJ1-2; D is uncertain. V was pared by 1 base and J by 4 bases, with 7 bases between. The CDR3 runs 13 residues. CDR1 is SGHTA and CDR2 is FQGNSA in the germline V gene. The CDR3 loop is CASSLEAGYGYTF. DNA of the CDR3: TGTGCCAGCAGCTTAGAGGCAGGCTATGGCTACACCTTC.

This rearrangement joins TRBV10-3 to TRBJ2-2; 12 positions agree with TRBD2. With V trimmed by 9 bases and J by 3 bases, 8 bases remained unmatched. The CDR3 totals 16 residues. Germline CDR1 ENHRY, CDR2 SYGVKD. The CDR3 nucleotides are TGTGCCATTCCCGGGACTAGCGGGCCCTACACCGGGGAGCTGTTTTTT. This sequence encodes CAIPGTSGPYTGELFF.

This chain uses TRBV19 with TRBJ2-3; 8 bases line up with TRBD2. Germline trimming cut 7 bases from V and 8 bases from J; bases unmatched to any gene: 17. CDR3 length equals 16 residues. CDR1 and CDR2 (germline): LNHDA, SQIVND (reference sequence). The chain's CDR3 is CASTPLTSEASGTQYF. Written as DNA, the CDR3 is TGTGCCAGTACCCCCCTGACTAGCGAGGCCAGTGGTACGCAGTATTTT.

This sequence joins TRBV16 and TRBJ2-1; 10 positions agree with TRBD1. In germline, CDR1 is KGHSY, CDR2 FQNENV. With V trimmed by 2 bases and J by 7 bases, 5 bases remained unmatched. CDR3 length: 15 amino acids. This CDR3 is CASSQEGTGVNEQFF. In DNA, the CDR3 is TGTGCCAGCAGCCAAGAGGGGACAGGGGTAAATGAGCAGTTCTTC.

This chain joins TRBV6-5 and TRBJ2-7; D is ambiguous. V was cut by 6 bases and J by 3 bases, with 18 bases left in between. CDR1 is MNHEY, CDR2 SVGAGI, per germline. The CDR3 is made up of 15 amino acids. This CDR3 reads CASRVGVSIYYEQYF. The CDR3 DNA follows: TGTGCCAGCAGGGTCGGAGTTTCCATTTACTACGAGCAGTACTTC.